This TCR beta chain was documented in a study of early T cells in non-severe SARS-CoV-2 infection. Study at large: Unsorted whole blood bulk RNA was sequenced, with unpaired chains. Whole-study findings and limits: In VDJdb matching, anti-spike CD8 responses were favored while private and CD4 specificities went missing.

The library protocol tagged individual cDNA molecules with unique molecular identifiers. TCRdb reprocessed the 5' RACE reads via MiXCR and lists one record per CDR3 protein. The sample shows roughly 45,000 distinct CDR3 sequences, about 4.1% of them seen only once. The CDR3 loop spans 14 amino acids. Trimming removed 5 bases from V and 8 bases from J; junction bases left unmatched: 5. Per the germline V gene, CDR1 is LGHDT and CDR2 is YNNKEL (reference sequence). This clonotype was counted ten times or more. The antigen is not known. Sequencing was done on a sample of whole blood. V and J are TRBV3-1 and TRBJ1-4, with TRBD1 matching 10 bases. The receptor's source is an adult who was a healthcare worker with PCR-confirmed SARS-CoV-2 infection or an uninfected control (not recorded which). In DNA, the CDR3 is TGTGCCAGCAGCGGGACAGGGGCCGGGGAAAAACTGTTTTTT. This codes for CASSGTGAGEKLFF.